This T cell receptor (beta chain) is from a study of blood T cell repertoires in COVID-19. Overall study: There were acute and convalescent COVID-19 samples, and they came from the United States, Italy and Spain. PBMCs, B-cell-depleted T cells, or T cells provided the cDNA or gDNA that made up the material.

Trimming took 4 bases from V and 4 from J, leaving 27 bases between them. CDR1 and CDR2 (germline): MNHEY, SVGEGT. The CDR3 sequence is 19 residues long. Authors' analysis steps: Amplification with reference gene primers provided the estimates of nucleated cell counts. Here immunoSEQ multiplex PCR was the method, and the copy in TCRdb shows in-frame clones only, minus some. The D gene and trimming were derived from the DNA, and the V and J assignments and clone size from that table. The sample records about 36,000 clones, over 65% being singletons. The clonotype comes from a man aged 55 to 70 with active COVID-19. The sequenced sample was peripheral blood. This rearrangement joins TRBV6-2 or TRBV6-3 to TRBJ2-3; a possible D gene is TRBD2 (7 bases). CDR3 protein: CASSWTPSMGGLFADTQYF. Written as DNA, the CDR3 is TGTGCCAGCAGTTGGACCCCCTCTATGGGGGGGCTTTTTGCAGATACGCAGTATTTT.